Included here is one TCR beta chain sequence, with context. The CDR3 runs 13 residues. The V end lost 3 bases, the J end lost 4 bases, and 10 bases lay between the germline ends. These data belong to a study of blood T cell repertoires in COVID-19. Overall study context: Italy, Spain and the United States were the sources of the convalescent and acute COVID-19 samples. PBMCs, B-cell-depleted T cells, or T cells were the source of the cDNA or gDNA that made up the material.

Original data processing: Estimation of nucleated cell counts relied on the amplification of reference gene primers. TCRdb's table, derived via immunoSEQ multiplex PCR, lists solely in-frame clones and lacks some. The DNA gave D and trimming, while V, J and clone size come from that table. The table has some 300,000 clones, more than 85% seen once; the top ten hold roughly 1.3%. This TCR came from a man aged 65 to 79 with acute or convalescent COVID-19. The sequenced sample consisted of peripheral blood. The chain links TRBV12-3 or TRBV12-4 to TRBJ2-7; D not resolved. The CDR3 DNA reads TGTGCCAGCAGTTTGTTGCAAGCTTACGAGCAGTACTTC. It translates to CASSLLQAYEQYF.